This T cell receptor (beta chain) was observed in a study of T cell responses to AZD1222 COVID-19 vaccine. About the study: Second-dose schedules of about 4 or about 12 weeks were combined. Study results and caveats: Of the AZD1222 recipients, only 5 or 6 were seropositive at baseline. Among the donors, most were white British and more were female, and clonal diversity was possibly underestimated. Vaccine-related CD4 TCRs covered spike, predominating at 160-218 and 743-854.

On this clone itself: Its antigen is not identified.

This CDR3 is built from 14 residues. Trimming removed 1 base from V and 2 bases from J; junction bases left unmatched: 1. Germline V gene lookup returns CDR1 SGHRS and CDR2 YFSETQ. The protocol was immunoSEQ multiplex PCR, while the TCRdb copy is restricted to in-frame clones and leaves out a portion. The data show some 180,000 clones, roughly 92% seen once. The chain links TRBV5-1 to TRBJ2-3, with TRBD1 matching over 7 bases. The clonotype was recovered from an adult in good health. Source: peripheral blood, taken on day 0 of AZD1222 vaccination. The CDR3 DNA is TGCGCCAGCAGCTTGACAGGGGACACAGATACGCAGTATTTT. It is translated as CASSLTGDTDTQYF. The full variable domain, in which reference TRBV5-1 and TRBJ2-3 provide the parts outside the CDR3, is KAGVTQTPRYLIKTRGQQVTLSCSPISGHRSVSWYQQTPGQGLQFLFEYFSETQRNKGNFPGRFSGRQFSNSRSEMNVSTLELGDSALYLCASSLTGDTDTQYFGPGTRLTVL.